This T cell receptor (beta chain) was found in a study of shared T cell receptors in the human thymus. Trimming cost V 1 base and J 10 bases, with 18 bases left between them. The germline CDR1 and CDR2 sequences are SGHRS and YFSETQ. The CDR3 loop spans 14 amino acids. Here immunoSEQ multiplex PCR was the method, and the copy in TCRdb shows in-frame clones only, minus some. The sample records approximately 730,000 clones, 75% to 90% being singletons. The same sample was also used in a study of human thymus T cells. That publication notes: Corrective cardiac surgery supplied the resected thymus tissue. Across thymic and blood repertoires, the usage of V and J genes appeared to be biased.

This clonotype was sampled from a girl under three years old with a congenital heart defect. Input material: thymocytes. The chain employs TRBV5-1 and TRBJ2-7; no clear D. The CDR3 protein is CASSLWSRYLRQYF. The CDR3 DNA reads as TGCGCCAGCAGCTTGTGGAGTAGGTATCTACGCCAGTACTTC.